The 5 T cell receptor beta chains listed next were all sequenced from one sample in a study of cytomegalovirus exposure and HLA in healthy donors. Primers: 60 Vbeta forward and 13 Jbeta reverse. The data were produced by immunoSEQ multiplex PCR, yet TCRdb's version contains in-frame clones alone and is incomplete. Here the sample spans 150,000 to 200,000 clones, 60% to 80% being singletons. Sequences were obtained from PBMCs. Receptor source: a man in his forties in good health and CMV-seronegative.

This chain uses TRBV7-2 with TRBJ2-7; the match to TRBD2 covers 9 bases. Germline CDR1 and CDR2: SGHTA and FQGNSA. The CDR3 is made up of 13 amino acids. The trim removed 6 bases at V and 2 bases at J, leaving 2 bases unmatched. The CDR3 region is CASRTSGTYEQYF. The CDR3 nucleotides read TGTGCCAGCAGGACTAGCGGAACCTACGAGCAGTACTTC.

The chain employs TRBV5-1 and TRBJ2-1, with 9 bases matching TRBD2. The germline V gene has CDR1 SGHRS and CDR2 YFSETQ. The V gene end was trimmed by 4 bases and the J gene end by 1 base; junction bases not matched to a gene: 6. The CDR3 has 16 residues. CDR3 loop: CASSTLSGRSYNEQFF. The DNA for the CDR3 is TGCGCCAGCAGCACCCTTAGCGGGAGATCCTACAATGAGCAGTTCTTC.

As concerns this clone: Other DNA sequences in this specimen translate into the identical CDR3. CDR3 nucleotide sequence: TGTGCCAGCAGCTTTGGCGGGACCTACGAGCAGTACTTC. Its protein product is CASSFGGTYEQYF. The chain has TRBV11-3 and TRBJ2-7, with D perhaps matching TRBD2 (6 bases). The CDR3 is 13 amino acids. With 3 bases removed from V and 2 bases from J, the gap between germline ends came to 8 bases. The germline gives CDR1 SGHNT, CDR2 YENEEA.

The rearrangement uses TRBV9 and TRBJ2-5, with 9 bases that match TRBD2. Per germline, CDR1 SGDLS and CDR2 YYNGEE. The CDR3 loop spans 16 amino acids. Trimming cost V 0 bases and J 5 bases; bases outside gene matches: 8. The DNA of the CDR3 is TGTGCCAGCAGCGTAGCTATGGCTAGCGGGATGGAGACCCAGTACTTC. Amino acids: CASSVAMASGMETQYF.

This chain connects TRBV11-2 to TRBJ2-1; 9 positions match TRBD2. The V gene end was trimmed by 4 bases and the J gene end by 2 bases; junction bases not matched to a gene: 3. CDR3 length: 15 amino acids. Germline V gives CDR1 SGHAT, CDR2 FQNNGV. In DNA, the CDR3 is TGTGCCAGCAGCTATGGCGGGGGGGCCTACAATGAGCAGTTCTTC. Amino acids: CASSYGGGAYNEQFF.